This entry describes one T cell receptor (beta chain). Its antigen remains unknown. The source of the sample is a study of cytomegalovirus exposure and HLA in healthy donors. Study-level results: The study put 150 to 200 TCR beta chains on its list as cytomegalovirus-associated.

Sequenced by immunoSEQ multiplex PCR; TCRdb stores in-frame clones only, minus some. The sample contains nearly 110,000 clones, about 88% of which appear only once. Donors were drawn from the 120-subject validation cohort, separate from the roughly 700-subject first cohort. This CDR3 is built from 14 residues. V was pared by 4 bases and J by 0 bases, with 9 bases between. Germline V lookup: CDR1 LGHNA, CDR2 YSLEER. Sequenced input: PBMCs. V usage is TRBV4-3 and J usage is TRBJ1-1; D is ambiguous. This sequence was found in a young woman in good health and CMV-seropositive. The CDR3 is CASSPRVVNTEAFF. CDR3 nucleotide sequence: TGCGCCAGCAGCCCCCGAGTAGTGAACACTGAAGCTTTCTTT.